This entry describes one T cell receptor beta chain. Antigen unknown. This specimen comes from a study of cytomegalovirus exposure and HLA in healthy donors. The germline gives CDR1 MNHEY, CDR2 SVGAGI. V dropped 0 bases and J dropped 2 bases, with 10 bases sitting between them. The CDR3 spans 15 residues. Overall study results and limits: Analyzed later, association rates of TCRs varied across HLA loci, with DRB1 most and HLA-C fewest. The majority of TCR sequences were rare, yet some public TCRs appeared in many donors.

The PCR ran on 60 Vbeta and 13 Jbeta primers. Libraries were prepared by immunoSEQ multiplex PCR; TCRdb keeps only in-frame clonotypes and omits some of them. This table holds around 170,000 clones, around 80% found once. What was sequenced was PBMCs. The genes are TRBV6-5 and TRBJ2-5; TRBD2 might be the D (5 bases). The sequence derives from a man aged 40-55 years in good health and CMV-seropositive. The CDR3 bases are TGTGCCAGCAGTTACTCCCGGACTGGGCAAGAGACCCAGTACTTC. Translating gives CASSYSRTGQETQYF.